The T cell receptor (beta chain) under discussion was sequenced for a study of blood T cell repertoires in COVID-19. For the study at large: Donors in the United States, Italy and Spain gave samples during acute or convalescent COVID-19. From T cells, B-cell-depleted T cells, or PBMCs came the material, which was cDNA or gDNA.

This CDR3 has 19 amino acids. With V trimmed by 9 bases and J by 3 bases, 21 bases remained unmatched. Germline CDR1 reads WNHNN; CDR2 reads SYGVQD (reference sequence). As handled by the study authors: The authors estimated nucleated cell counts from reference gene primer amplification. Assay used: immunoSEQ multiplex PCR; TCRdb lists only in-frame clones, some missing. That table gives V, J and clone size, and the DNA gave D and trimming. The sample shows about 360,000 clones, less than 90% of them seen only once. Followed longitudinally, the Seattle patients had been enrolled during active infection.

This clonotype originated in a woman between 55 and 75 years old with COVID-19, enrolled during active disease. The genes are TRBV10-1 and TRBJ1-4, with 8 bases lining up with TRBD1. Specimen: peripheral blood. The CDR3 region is CARSLNLRDRRAANEKLFF. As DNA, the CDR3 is TGCGCCAGATCCCTTAACCTCCGGGACAGGCGGGCAGCTAATGAAAAACTGTTTTTT.